This T cell receptor (beta chain) was profiled in a study of T-cell reconstitution after alpha-beta-depleted transplantation in children. V shed 3 bases and J shed 0 bases, with 14 bases lying between them. The CDR3 runs to 16 residues. Per the germline V gene, CDR1 is LNHNV and CDR2 is YYDKDF (reference sequence). As it was prepared, the TCRbeta library received unique molecular identifiers. MiXCR was run by TCRdb on the PCR reads, yielding one entry per CDR3 protein. The sample lists over 400,000 distinct CDR3 sequences; over 40% were seen once. Study-wide points: There were reportedly several hundred expanded graft clones from which alpha-beta T cells came about two months after transplant. The authors attributed T-cell counts and diversity one year after transplant mostly to newly produced T cells.

To note about this clonotype: No antigen is known for it.

The chain is built from TRBV15 and TRBJ1-1, with D maybe TRBD1 (5 bases). The TCR comes from a girl aged 2-10 years with aplastic anemia, due to receive a stem cell transplant. The source was PBMCs, collected before TCRalphabeta/CD19-depleted stem cell transplant. CDR3 coding DNA: TGTGCCACCAGCAGCGAAGCGGGGGAACTGAACACTGAAGCTTTCTTT. Protein sequence: CATSSEAGELNTEAFF. The complete variable domain, with remaining parts taken from reference TRBV15 and TRBJ1-1, reads DAMVIQNPRYQVTQFGKPVTLSCSQTLNHNVMYWYQQKSSQAPKLLFHYYDKDFNNEADTPDNFQSRRPNTSFCFLDIRSPGLGDTAMYLCATSSEAGELNTEAFFGQGTRLTVV.